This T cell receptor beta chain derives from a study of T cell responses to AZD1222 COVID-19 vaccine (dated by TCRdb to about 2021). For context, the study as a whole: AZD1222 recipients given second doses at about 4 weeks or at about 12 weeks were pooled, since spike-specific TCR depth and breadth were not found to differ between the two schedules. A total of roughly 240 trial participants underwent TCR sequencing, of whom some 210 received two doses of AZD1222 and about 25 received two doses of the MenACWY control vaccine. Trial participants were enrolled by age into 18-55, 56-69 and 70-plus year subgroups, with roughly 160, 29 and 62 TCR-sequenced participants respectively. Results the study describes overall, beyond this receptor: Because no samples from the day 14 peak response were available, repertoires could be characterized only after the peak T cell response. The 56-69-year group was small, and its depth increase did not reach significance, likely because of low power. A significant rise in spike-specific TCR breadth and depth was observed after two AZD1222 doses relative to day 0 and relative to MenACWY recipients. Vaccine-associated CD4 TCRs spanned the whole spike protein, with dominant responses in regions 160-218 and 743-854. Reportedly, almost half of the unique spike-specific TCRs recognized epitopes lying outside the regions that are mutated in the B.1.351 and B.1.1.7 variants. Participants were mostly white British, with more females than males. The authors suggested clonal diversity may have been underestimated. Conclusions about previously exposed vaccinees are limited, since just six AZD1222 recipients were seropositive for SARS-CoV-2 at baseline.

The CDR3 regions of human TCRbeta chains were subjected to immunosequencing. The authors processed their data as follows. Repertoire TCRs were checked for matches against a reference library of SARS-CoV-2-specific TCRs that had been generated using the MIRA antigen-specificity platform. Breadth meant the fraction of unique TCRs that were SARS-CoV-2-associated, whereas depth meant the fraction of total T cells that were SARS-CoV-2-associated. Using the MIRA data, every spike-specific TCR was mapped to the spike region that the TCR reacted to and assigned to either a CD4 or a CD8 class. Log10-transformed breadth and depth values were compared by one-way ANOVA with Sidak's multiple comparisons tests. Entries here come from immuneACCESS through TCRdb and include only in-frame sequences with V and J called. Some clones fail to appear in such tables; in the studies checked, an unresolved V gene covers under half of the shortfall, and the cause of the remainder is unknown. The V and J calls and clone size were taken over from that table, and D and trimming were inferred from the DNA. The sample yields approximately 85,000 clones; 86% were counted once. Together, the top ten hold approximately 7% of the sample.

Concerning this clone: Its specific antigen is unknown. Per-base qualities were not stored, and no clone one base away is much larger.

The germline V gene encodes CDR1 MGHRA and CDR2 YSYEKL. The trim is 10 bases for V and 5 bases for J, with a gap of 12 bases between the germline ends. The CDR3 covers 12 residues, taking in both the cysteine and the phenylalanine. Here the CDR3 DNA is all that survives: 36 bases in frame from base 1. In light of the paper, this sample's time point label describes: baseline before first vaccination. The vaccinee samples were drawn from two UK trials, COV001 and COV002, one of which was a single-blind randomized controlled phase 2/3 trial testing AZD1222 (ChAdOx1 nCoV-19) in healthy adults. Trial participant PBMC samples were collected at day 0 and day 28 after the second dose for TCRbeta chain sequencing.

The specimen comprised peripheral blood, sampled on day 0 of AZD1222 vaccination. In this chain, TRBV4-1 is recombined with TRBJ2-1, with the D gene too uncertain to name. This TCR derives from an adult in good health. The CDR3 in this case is CATLLRNNEQFF. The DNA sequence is TGCGCCACCCTTTTGAGAAACAATGAGCAGTTCTTC.